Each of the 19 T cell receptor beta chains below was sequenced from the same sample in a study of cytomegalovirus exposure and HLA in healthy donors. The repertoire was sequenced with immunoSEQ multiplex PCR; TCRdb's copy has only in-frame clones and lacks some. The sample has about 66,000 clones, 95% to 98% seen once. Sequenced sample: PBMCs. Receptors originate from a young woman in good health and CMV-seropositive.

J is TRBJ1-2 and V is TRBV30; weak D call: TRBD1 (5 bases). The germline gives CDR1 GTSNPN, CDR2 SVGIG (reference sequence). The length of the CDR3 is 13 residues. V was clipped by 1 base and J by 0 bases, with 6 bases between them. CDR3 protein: CAWSDRPNYGYTF. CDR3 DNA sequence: TGTGCCTGGAGTGACAGGCCTAACTATGGCTACACCTTC. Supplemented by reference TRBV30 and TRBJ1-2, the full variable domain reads SQTIHQWPATLVQPVGSPLSLECTVEGTSNPNLYWYRQAAGRGLQLLFYSVGIGQISSEVPQNLSASRPQDRQFILSSKKLLLSDSGFYLCAWSDRPNYGYTFGSGTRLTVV.

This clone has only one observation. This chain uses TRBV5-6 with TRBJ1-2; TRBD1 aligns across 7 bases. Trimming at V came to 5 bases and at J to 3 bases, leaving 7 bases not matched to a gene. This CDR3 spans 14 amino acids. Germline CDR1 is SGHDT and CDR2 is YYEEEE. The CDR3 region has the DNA TGTGCCAGCAGGGGGGACAGCGGGCACTATGGCTACACCTTC. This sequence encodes CASRGDSGHYGYTF. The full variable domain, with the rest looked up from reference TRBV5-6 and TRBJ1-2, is DAGVTQSPTHLIKTRGQQVTLRCSPKSGHDTVSWYQQALGQGPQFIFQYYEEEERQRGNFPDRFSGHQFPNYSSELNVNALLLGDSALYLCASRGDSGHYGYTFGSGTRLTVV.

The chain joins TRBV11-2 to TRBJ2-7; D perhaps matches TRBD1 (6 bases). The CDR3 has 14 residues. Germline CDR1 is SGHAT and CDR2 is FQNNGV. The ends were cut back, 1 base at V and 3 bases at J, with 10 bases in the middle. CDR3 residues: CASSLGTEYYEQYF. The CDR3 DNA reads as TGTGCCAGCAGCTTAGGGACAGAGTACTACGAGCAGTACTTC.

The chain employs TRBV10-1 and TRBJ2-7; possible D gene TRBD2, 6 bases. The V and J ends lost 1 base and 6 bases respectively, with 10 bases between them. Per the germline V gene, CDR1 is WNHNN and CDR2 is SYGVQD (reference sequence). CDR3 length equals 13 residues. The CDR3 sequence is CASSEWPGGEQYF. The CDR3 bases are TGCGCCAGCAGTGAGTGGCCCGGGGGCGAGCAGTACTTC.

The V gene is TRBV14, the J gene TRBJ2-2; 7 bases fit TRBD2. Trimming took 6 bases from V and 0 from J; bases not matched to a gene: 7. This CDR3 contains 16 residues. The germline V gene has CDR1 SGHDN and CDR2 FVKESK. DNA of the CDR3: TGTGCCAGCAGTCCGTGGACTAGTGCGAACACCGGGGAGCTGTTTTTT. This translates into CASSPWTSANTGELFF.

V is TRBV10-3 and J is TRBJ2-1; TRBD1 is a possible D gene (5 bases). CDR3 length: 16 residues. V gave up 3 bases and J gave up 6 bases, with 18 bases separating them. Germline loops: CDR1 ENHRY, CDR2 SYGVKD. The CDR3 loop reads CAISDKTALPLNEQFF. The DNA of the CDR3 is TGTGCCATCAGTGACAAGACAGCGCTGCCTCTCAATGAGCAGTTCTTC.

CDR3 sequence reads: CASTGGTDTQYF. The CDR3 DNA reads as TGTGCCAGCACAGGGGGCACAGATACGCAGTATTTT. The rearrangement links TRBV28 to TRBJ2-3; possible D gene TRBD1, 6 bases. CDR3 length equals 12 residues. Germline V gives CDR1 MDHEN, CDR2 SYDVKM. Trimming took off 7 bases at V and 1 base at J, with 6 bases between the two ends.

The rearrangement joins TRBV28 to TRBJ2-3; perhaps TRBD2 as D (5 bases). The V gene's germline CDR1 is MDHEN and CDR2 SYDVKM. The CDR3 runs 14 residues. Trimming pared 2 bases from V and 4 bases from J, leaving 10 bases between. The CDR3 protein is CASSLGRPADTQYF. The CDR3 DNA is TGTGCCAGCAGTTTAGGGAGACCGGCAGATACGCAGTATTTT.

This CDR3 reads CASSLDRGRGYEQYF. In DNA, the CDR3 is TGTGCCAGCAGCTTGGATAGGGGGCGAGGGTACGAGCAGTACTTC. The chain employs TRBV5-5 and TRBJ2-7; TRBD1 aligns across 7 bases. The V segment lost 0 bases and the J segment 4 bases; nucleotides outside the gene matches: 7. Germline V gene lookup returns CDR1 SGHKS and CDR2 YYEKEE (reference sequence). CDR3 length equals 15 residues.

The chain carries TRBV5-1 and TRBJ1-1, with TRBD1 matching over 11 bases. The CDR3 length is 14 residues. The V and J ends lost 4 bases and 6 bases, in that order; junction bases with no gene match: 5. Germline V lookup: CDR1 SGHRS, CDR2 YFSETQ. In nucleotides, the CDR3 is TGCGCCAGCAGCCCCGGGACAGGGGGGTCTGAAGCTTTCTTT. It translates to CASSPGTGGSEAFF.

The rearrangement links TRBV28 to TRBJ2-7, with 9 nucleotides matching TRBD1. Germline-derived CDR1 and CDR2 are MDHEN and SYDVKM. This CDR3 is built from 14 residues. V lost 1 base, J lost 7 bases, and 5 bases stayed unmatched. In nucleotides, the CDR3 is TGTGCCAGCAGTTTATTTGGACAGGGGCGGGAGCAGTACTTC. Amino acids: CASSLFGQGREQYF.

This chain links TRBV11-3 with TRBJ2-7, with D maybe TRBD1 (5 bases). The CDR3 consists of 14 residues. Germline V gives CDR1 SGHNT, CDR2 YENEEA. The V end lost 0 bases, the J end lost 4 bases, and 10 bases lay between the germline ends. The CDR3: CASSLEGADYEQYF. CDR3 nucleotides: TGTGCCAGCAGCTTAGAAGGGGCAGATTACGAGCAGTACTTC.

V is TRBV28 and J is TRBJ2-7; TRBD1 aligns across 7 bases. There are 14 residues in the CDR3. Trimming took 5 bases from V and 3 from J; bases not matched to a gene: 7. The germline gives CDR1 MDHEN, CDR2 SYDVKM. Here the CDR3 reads CASSLQGVGYEQYF. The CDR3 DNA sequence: TGTGCCAGCAGTCTCCAGGGGGTGGGCTACGAGCAGTACTTC.

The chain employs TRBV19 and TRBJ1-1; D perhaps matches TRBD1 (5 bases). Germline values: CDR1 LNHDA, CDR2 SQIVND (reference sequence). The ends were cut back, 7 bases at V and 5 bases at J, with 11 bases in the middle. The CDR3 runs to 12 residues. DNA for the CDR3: TGTGCCAGTACAGACAGTTGGACTGAAGCTTTCTTT. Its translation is CASTDSWTEAFF.

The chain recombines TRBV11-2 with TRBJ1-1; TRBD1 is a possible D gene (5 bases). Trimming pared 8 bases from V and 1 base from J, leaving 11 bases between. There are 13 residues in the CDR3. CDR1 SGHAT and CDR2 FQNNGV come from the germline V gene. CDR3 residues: CASLWGRNTEAFF. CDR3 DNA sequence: TGTGCCAGCCTTTGGGGCAGGAACACTGAAGCTTTCTTT.

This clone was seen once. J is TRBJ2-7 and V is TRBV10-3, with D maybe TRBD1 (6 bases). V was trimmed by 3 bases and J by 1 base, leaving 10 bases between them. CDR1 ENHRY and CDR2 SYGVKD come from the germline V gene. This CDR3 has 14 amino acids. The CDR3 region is CAISESGQSYEQYF. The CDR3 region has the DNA TGTGCCATCAGTGAATCCGGACAGTCCTACGAGCAGTACTTC.

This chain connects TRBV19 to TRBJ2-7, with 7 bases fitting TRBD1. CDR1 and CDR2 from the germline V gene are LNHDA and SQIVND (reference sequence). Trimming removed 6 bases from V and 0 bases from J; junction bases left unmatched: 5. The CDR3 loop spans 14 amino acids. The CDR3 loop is CASSRDSSSYEQYF. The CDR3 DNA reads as TGTGCCAGTAGCCGGGACAGTAGCTCCTACGAGCAGTACTTC.

The CDR3, as DNA: TGTGCCAGTAGTATAGATTCCTCTCCCTACGAGCAGTACTTC. Its protein is CASSIDSSPYEQYF. V is TRBV19 and J is TRBJ2-7; no clear D gene. The CDR3 covers 14 residues. Germline V gives CDR1 LNHDA, CDR2 SQIVND (reference sequence). V lost 0 bases and J 2 bases, leaving 8 bases between the germline ends.

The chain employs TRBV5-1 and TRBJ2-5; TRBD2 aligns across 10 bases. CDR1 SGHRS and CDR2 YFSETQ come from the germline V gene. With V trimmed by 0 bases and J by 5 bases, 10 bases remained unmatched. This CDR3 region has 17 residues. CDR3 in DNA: TGCGCCAGCAGCTTGGGTTCTAGCGGGAGAACGCAGGAGACCCAGTACTTC. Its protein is CASSLGSSGRTQETQYF.